This TCR beta chain was captured by sequencing in a study of response to subunit inactivated influenza vaccine. TCRdb itself ran the RT-PCR reads through MiXCR, one entry per CDR3 protein. The data show roughly 630,000 distinct CDR3 sequences, with around 15% seen just once and 7.5% to 8% held by the top ten. With respect to this clonotype: Its cognate antigen is unknown.

Whole-study findings and limits: Only a handful of new T cells, the authors suggested, are recruited with each seasonal influenza vaccination.

CDR1 is SGHDT, CDR2 YYEEEE, per germline. V lost 3 bases to trimming and J lost 1 base, with 13 bases between them. This CDR3 contains 15 residues. The source of this sequence is a man aged 50 to 59 who received an inactivated influenza vaccine. The source material was PBMCs from blood, sampled 14 days before vaccination. The chain joins TRBV5-6 to TRBJ2-5; the D is unclear. The CDR3 nucleotides read TGTGCCAGCAGCTCACTCGACCGACCCCAAGAGACCCAGTACTTC. Its protein product is CASSSLDRPQETQYF.